What follows are 9 T cell receptor beta chains derived from one specimen sequenced in a study of T cells expressing NK-cell markers. TCRdb reprocessed the 5' RACE reads; each CDR3 protein has one entry and no DNA is given. Found here are 500,000 or so distinct CDR3 sequences; the top ten clones hold approximately 4%. The sample taken for sequencing was blood T cells: a sorted CD56 or NKG2C T cell subset, CD4+ or CD8+ T cells, or bulk PBMC T cells (not recorded which). The receptors come from a man in his late teens or twenties in good health.

The genes are TRBV10-3 and TRBJ1-5; TCRdb's D gene call, TRBD1, goes unchecked for lack of DNA. The CDR3 length is 18 residues. Germline V gene sequence: CDR1 ENHRY, CDR2 SYGVKD. Here the CDR3 reads CAIPPGHKTQDSNQPQHF.

The CDR3 loop is CATHMYSGGMDTGELFF. This chain connects TRBV15 to TRBJ2-2; TCRdb's D call, TRBD1, is unchecked because there is no DNA. Looked up from germline, CDR1 is LNHNV and CDR2 is YYDKDF (reference sequence). The length of the CDR3 is 17 residues.

The chain has TRBV27 and TRBJ2-5; without DNA, the TCRdb call of TRBD1 cannot be checked. The CDR3 spans 14 residues. Germline loops: CDR1 MNHEY, CDR2 SMNVEV (reference sequence). The CDR3 region is CASSFEGGRETQYF.

This sequence joins TRBV4-2 and TRBJ2-5; the D call from TCRdb, TRBD2, cannot be confirmed without DNA. The length of the CDR3 is 17 residues. Germline lookup yields CDR1 LGHNA and CDR2 YNFKEQ. The CDR3 spells CASSQGQSSGLGETQYF.

The chain has TRBV20-1 and TRBJ2-1; the D call from TCRdb, TRBD1, cannot be confirmed without DNA. The CDR3 contains 15 residues. Germline loops: CDR1 DFQATT, CDR2 SNEGSKA (reference sequence). CDR3 sequence reads: CSASWTGDSYNEQFF.

The chain couples TRBV15 to TRBJ2-2; as DNA is missing, the TRBD1 call by TCRdb cannot be tested. The CDR3 consists of 17 residues. Per germline, CDR1 LNHNV and CDR2 YYDKDF (reference sequence). CDR3 loop: CATSGDSGQGVTGELFF.

The chain combines TRBV24-1 with TRBJ2-5; TCRdb's D gene call, TRBD1, goes unchecked for lack of DNA. The CDR3 has 14 residues. Germline CDR1 and CDR2: KGHDR and SFDVKD. CDR3: CATSDTTGRETQYF.

The rearrangement joins TRBV12-3 or TRBV12-4 to TRBJ2-6; TCRdb proposes TRBD1, but this gene call is untestable without DNA. The CDR3 totals 16 residues. CDR3 region: CASRSGTLSGANVLTF.

The chain combines TRBV28 with TRBJ2-7; TCRdb's D call of TRBD1 is untestable without DNA. There are 14 residues in the CDR3. From germline, CDR1 is MDHEN and CDR2 SYDVKM. CDR3 amino acids: CASTKGAWSYEQYF.